These 30 T cell receptor beta chains were sequenced from one sample in a study of T-cell reconstitution after alpha-beta-depleted transplantation in children. The TCRbeta library incorporated unique molecular identifiers. In TCRdb, the PCR reads were re-called with MiXCR into one record per CDR3 protein. The data show 250,000 to 400,000 distinct CDR3 sequences, 23% seen once. The specimen was PBMCs, mostly from graft donor cells, collected 180 days after TCRalphabeta/CD19-depleted stem cell transplant. The receptors were sampled from a male patient younger than 18 who had a stem cell transplant for acute lymphoblastic leukemia, so the T cells may come from the graft donor.

The J gene is TRBJ2-5, the V gene TRBV11-1; 11 bases are a match to TRBD2. The CDR3 runs to 18 residues. Trimming removed 0 bases from V and 5 bases from J; junction bases left unmatched: 11. Germline-derived CDR1 and CDR2 are SGHAT and FQDESV (reference sequence). CDR3 sequence (DNA): TGTGCCAGCAGCTTAGCAGGTAGCGGGAGGGCGAGTCGGGAGACCCAGTACTTC. Translated: CASSLAGSGRASRETQYF. Full variable domain (outside the CDR3, taken from reference TRBV11-1 and TRBJ2-5): EAEVAQSPRYKITEKSQAVAFWCDPISGHATLYWYRQILGQGPELLVQFQDESVVDDSQLPKDRFSAERLKGVDSTLKIQPAELGDSAMYLCASSLAGSGRASRETQYFGPGTRLLVL.

The table lists this clonotype with a few counts. CDR3 bases: TGTGCCAGCAGCCCACGTGGGGCTGGGGCCAACGTCCTGACTTTC. It translates to CASSPRGAGANVLTF. The chain recombines TRBV7-9 with TRBJ2-6, with D unresolved. Germline CDR1 and CDR2: SEHNR and FQNEAQ (reference sequence). Trimming removed 5 bases from V and 2 bases from J, with 10 bases in between. The CDR3 totals 15 residues.

V is TRBV7-3 and J is TRBJ2-1; 11 bases map to TRBD2. CDR1 is SGHTA, CDR2 FQGTGA, per germline. The CDR3 is 16 amino acids. V lost 2 bases and J lost 8; bases outside the gene matches: 8. CDR3 coding DNA: TGTGCCAGCAGCTTATTTAGCGGGAGGGCCGGGGATGAGCAGTTCTTC. This codes for CASSLFSGRAGDEQFF.

This chain joins TRBV6-5 and TRBJ2-2; 7 bases are shared with TRBD1. Losses at the gene ends were 7 bases for V and 2 bases for J; bases not matched to a gene: 7. The CDR3 spans 15 residues. Germline-derived CDR1 and CDR2 are MNHEY and SVGAGI. The CDR3 coding sequence is TGTGCCAGCAATTCCGGGACAGATAACACCGGGGAGCTGTTTTTT. Translating gives CASNSGTDNTGELFF.

This clonotype was observed a few times. The chain recombines TRBV9 with TRBJ2-1; 8 nucleotides match TRBD2. With 1 base clipped from V and 7 bases from J, the junction kept 10 bases outside the gene matches. Germline V gene sequence: CDR1 SGDLS, CDR2 YYNGEE. The CDR3 covers 16 residues. CDR3 in amino acids: CASSVLGLGFDNEQFF. CDR3 coding DNA: TGTGCCAGCAGCGTATTGGGACTAGGGTTTGATAATGAGCAGTTCTTC.

The table lists this clonotype with a few counts. The CDR3 sequence is CASSLAGLRDRGQETQYF. The CDR3 region has the DNA TGTGCCAGCAGCTTAGCCGGGTTACGGGACAGGGGGCAAGAGACCCAGTACTTC. The rearrangement links TRBV11-1 to TRBJ2-5; 11 positions agree with TRBD1. Germline CDR1 and CDR2: SGHAT and FQDESV (reference sequence). This CDR3 is 18 amino acids long. J lost 2 bases, V lost 0 bases, and 8 bases had no gene match.

This clonotype was detected ten times or more. The chain links TRBV7-2 to TRBJ2-5, with 8 bases matching TRBD1. CDR1 is SGHTA, CDR2 FQGNSA, per germline. This CDR3 is built from 17 residues. The J segment lost 7 bases and the V segment lost 0 bases, leaving 13 bases of the junction unmatched. CDR3: CASSLALTGAPRSTQYF. CDR3 DNA: TGTGCCAGCAGCTTAGCCCTGACAGGGGCCCCCCGGTCGACCCAGTACTTC.

The chain joins TRBV20-1 to TRBJ2-5; 7 nucleotides match TRBD2. The CDR3 totals 17 residues. Germline loops: CDR1 DFQATT, CDR2 SNEGSKA (reference sequence). V was pared by 5 bases and J by 5 bases, with 20 bases of the junction left unmatched. CDR3 amino acids: CSAVIGTNGRPGETQYF. The CDR3 coding sequence is TGCAGTGCTGTCATCGGGACTAACGGGAGGCCAGGGGAGACCCAGTACTTC.

This clonotype has more than one count but fewer than ten. This rearrangement joins TRBV20-1 to TRBJ2-7; D is perhaps TRBD2 (6 bases). Trimming removed 4 bases at V and 0 bases at J, with 19 bases between. CDR3 length: 16 residues. The germline V gene encodes CDR1 DFQATT and CDR2 SNEGSKA (reference sequence). This chain's CDR3 is CSAIGVSGGNSYEQYF. The CDR3 DNA reads as TGCAGTGCTATAGGAGTCTCCGGGGGAAACTCCTACGAGCAGTACTTC.

This rearrangement joins TRBV5-1 to TRBJ2-5, with TRBD1 matching 8 bases. The CDR3 extends over 16 amino acids. The J segment lost 1 base and the V segment lost 4 bases, leaving 9 bases of the junction unmatched. Germline V gives CDR1 SGHRS, CDR2 YFSETQ. Here the CDR3 reads CASSAGTGGSQETQYF. For the CDR3, the DNA is TGCGCCAGCAGCGCTGGGACAGGCGGATCCCAAGAGACCCAGTACTTC.

Comments on this clonotype: This could be a read error, since a much larger clone is one nucleotide away. V is TRBV5-1 and J is TRBJ2-1; D gene ambiguous. The length of the CDR3 is 13 residues. Germline V gives CDR1 SGHRS, CDR2 YFSETQ. CDR3 loop: CASSLLSYNQQFF. CDR3 DNA sequence: TGCGCCAGCAGCTTGCTCTCCTACAATCAGCAGTTCTTC. Complete variable domain (other parts from reference TRBV5-1 and TRBJ2-1): KAGVTQTPRYLIKTRGQQVTLSCSPISGHRSVSWYQQTPGQGLQFLFEYFSETQRNKGNFPGRFSGRQFSNSRSEMNVSTLELGDSALYLCASSLLSYNQQFFGPGTRLTVL.

This clonotype was recorded once. This rearrangement joins TRBV15 to TRBJ2-3, with D perhaps TRBD2 (7 bases). Per germline, CDR1 LNHNV and CDR2 YYDKDF (reference sequence). This CDR3 comprises 18 residues. The V end lost 0 bases, the J end lost 3 bases, and 19 bases lay between the germline ends. The CDR3 nucleotides are TGTGCCACCAGCAGAGATAGGGGGGGCGGGAGAAGGACAGATACGCAGTATTTT. It codes for CATSRDRGGGRRTDTQYF.

This chain links TRBV27 with TRBJ1-1, with D possibly being TRBD1 (6 bases). Trimming took 0 bases from V and 4 from J, leaving 9 bases between them. The CDR3 is 14 amino acids. Germline CDR1 and CDR2: MNHEY and SMNVEV (reference sequence). CDR3 amino acids: CASSLSPGATEAFF. In nucleotides, the CDR3 is TGTGCCAGCAGTTTATCGCCAGGGGCCACTGAAGCTTTCTTT.

This clonotype was picked up a small number of times. This chain links TRBV6-1 with TRBJ2-7; TRBD2 matches 12 bases. The CDR3 sequence is 14 residues long. The germline gives CDR1 MNHNS, CDR2 SASEGT. V lost 6 bases, J lost 2 bases, and 2 bases stayed unmatched. The CDR3 is CASRTSGRTYEQYF. The CDR3 bases are TGTGCCAGCAGGACTAGCGGGAGAACCTACGAGCAGTACTTC.

This clonotype was observed a handful of times. The gene calls are TRBV5-4 and TRBJ1-2; perhaps TRBD1 as D (5 bases). Germline V gene lookup returns CDR1 SGHNT and CDR2 YYREEE (reference sequence). CDR3 length equals 15 residues. The ends were cut back, 0 bases at V and 2 bases at J, with 11 bases in the middle. For the CDR3, the DNA is TGTGCCAGCAGCTTGGGGGGACTGGCGAACTATGGCTACACCTTC. As protein: CASSLGGLANYGYTF. The variable domain in full, completed from reference TRBV5-4 and TRBJ1-2, reads ETGVTQSPTHLIKTRGQQVTLRCSSQSGHNTVSWYQQALGQGPQFIFQYYREEENGRGNFPPRFSGLQFPNYSSELNVNALELDDSALYLCASSLGGLANYGYTFGSGTRLTVV.

V and J are TRBV7-7 and TRBJ2-2; TRBD2 matches at 10 bases. Losses at the gene ends were 5 bases for V and 0 bases for J; bases not matched to a gene: 3. The V gene's germline CDR1 is SSHAT and CDR2 FNYEAQ (reference sequence). The CDR3 runs to 16 residues. The CDR3 protein is CASSTGLAANTGELFF. CDR3 sequence (DNA): TGTGCCAGCAGCACTGGACTAGCGGCGAACACCGGGGAGCTGTTTTTT.

J is TRBJ2-7 and V is TRBV12-3 or TRBV12-4; D possibly uses TRBD1 or TRBD2 (6 bases each). With 5 bases removed from V and 2 bases from J, the gap between germline ends came to 16 bases. The CDR3 length is 15 residues. The chain's CDR3 is CASSPLWGAPYEQYF. CDR3 DNA: TGTGCCAGCAGTCCTCTCTGGGGGGCGCCCTACGAGCAGTACTTC.

The V gene is TRBV11-2, the J gene TRBJ1-1; the match to TRBD1 covers 8 bases. V shed 3 bases, J shed 1 base, and the junction held 13 bases outside the gene matches. This CDR3 spans 18 amino acids. Germline V lookup: CDR1 SGHAT, CDR2 FQNNGV. The CDR3 loop is CASSFTEGQVPSNTEAFF. The CDR3 DNA reads as TGTGCCAGCAGCTTTACCGAGGGACAGGTACCATCGAACACTGAAGCTTTCTTT.

The CDR3 bases are TGTGCCAGCAGCTTAACGAAGCCATCCTACGAGCAGTACTTC. Its translation: CASSLTKPSYEQYF. This rearrangement joins TRBV7-3 to TRBJ2-7; D is undetermined. Germline V lookup: CDR1 SGHTA, CDR2 FQGTGA. Between the trimmed V and J ends, which lost 0 bases and 1 base, there was a span of 7 bases. This CDR3 has 14 amino acids. The variable domain in full, completed from reference TRBV7-3 and TRBJ2-7, reads GAGVSQTPSNKVTEKGKYVELRCDPISGHTALYWYRQSLGQGPEFLIYFQGTGAADDSGLPNDRFFAVRPEGSVSTLKIQRTERGDSAVYLCASSLTKPSYEQYFGPGTRLTVT.

This clonotype was counted at least ten times. The rearrangement joins TRBV7-3 to TRBJ2-3; no definite D call. V lost 5 bases and J 1 base, leaving 7 bases between the germline ends. CDR1 and CDR2 from the germline V gene are SGHTA and FQGTGA. The CDR3 consists of 13 residues. CDR3 protein: CASSGSGTDTQYF. The CDR3 DNA reads TGTGCCAGCAGCGGTTCTGGCACAGATACGCAGTATTTT.

The rearrangement links TRBV4-1 to TRBJ1-6; D is ambiguous. V lost 0 bases to trimming and J lost 8 bases, with 14 bases between them. The CDR3 is 16 amino acids. CDR1 and CDR2 (germline): MGHRA, YSYEKL. The CDR3 loop reads CASSQDKEAVYSPLHF. The CDR3 DNA sequence: TGCGCCAGCAGCCAAGATAAAGAGGCAGTTTATTCACCCCTCCACTTT.

This clonotype was picked up many times. The V and J genes are TRBV5-1 and TRBJ2-6, with D tentatively TRBD1 (5 bases). This CDR3 spans 15 amino acids. V was clipped by 0 bases and J by 2 bases, with 6 bases between them. CDR1 and CDR2 from the germline V gene are SGHRS and YFSETQ. For the CDR3, the DNA is TGCGCCAGCAGCTTGGTAGGGGCTGGGGCCAACGTCCTGACTTTC. This encodes CASSLVGAGANVLTF.

This clonotype appeared a few times. The genes are TRBV29-1 and TRBJ1-2; no reliable D call. Germline loops: CDR1 SQVTM, CDR2 ANQGSEA. CDR3 length: 16 residues. With 5 bases removed from V and 5 bases from J, the gap between germline ends came to 24 bases. This CDR3 is CSVSRTELGSRYGYTF. CDR3 nucleotides: TGCAGCGTTTCCCGTACCGAGCTAGGCTCGCGGTATGGCTACACCTTC.

The V gene is TRBV4-1, the J gene TRBJ2-5, with 8 bases matching TRBD2. The CDR3 totals 15 residues. Looked up from germline, CDR1 is MGHRA and CDR2 is YSYEKL. The V segment lost 4 bases and the J segment 5 bases; nucleotides outside the gene matches: 9. As DNA, the CDR3 is TGCGCCAGCAGCCGAGAGGGACTAGAGAGGGAGACCCAGTACTTC. It codes for CASSREGLERETQYF.

This clonotype has a handful of counts. The gene calls are TRBV4-1 and TRBJ1-2; D remains unclear. Trimming took 1 base from V and 4 from J, leaving 7 bases between them. Germline CDR1 MGHRA, CDR2 YSYEKL. CDR3 length: 13 amino acids. CDR3 sequence reads: CASSQVWSYGYTF. CDR3 nucleotides: TGCGCCAGCAGCCAAGTATGGTCCTATGGCTACACCTTC.

There are a few counts of this clonotype. The genes are TRBV4-1 and TRBJ1-1, with D unclear. The CDR3 extends over 13 amino acids. CDR1 is MGHRA, CDR2 YSYEKL, per germline. Trimming pared 3 bases from V and 4 bases from J, leaving 9 bases between. The CDR3 DNA reads TGCGCCAGCAGCCATTTCGGCTCCACTGAAGCTTTCTTT. Its protein product is CASSHFGSTEAFF.

The sample holds a few counts of this clonotype. The V gene is TRBV10-3, the J gene TRBJ2-3; D perhaps matches TRBD2 (5 bases). The length of the CDR3 is 12 residues. CDR1 ENHRY and CDR2 SYGVKD come from the germline V gene. V gave up 8 bases and J gave up 6 bases, with 12 bases separating them. This CDR3 is CAIGPRGDTQYF. The CDR3 DNA reads TGTGCCATCGGCCCCAGAGGGGATACGCAGTATTTT.

The chain uses TRBV20-1 and TRBJ1-2; 9 positions agree with TRBD1. The CDR3 extends over 14 amino acids. Germline V lookup: CDR1 DFQATT, CDR2 SNEGSKA (reference sequence). The junction had 9 bases not matched to a gene; V was cut back by 6 bases and J by 4 bases. The DNA for the CDR3 is TGCAGTGCCAGGGGACAGGGAGTTCCCTATGGCTACACCTTC. This codes for CSARGQGVPYGYTF.

This chain connects TRBV12-3 or TRBV12-4 to TRBJ2-1; D unresolved. The CDR3 has 15 residues. The V gene lost 3 bases and the J gene lost 8 bases, with 17 bases spanning the gap. The CDR3 region is CASSFSGGWQDEQFF. The CDR3 DNA reads TGTGCCAGCAGTTTCTCGGGTGGGTGGCAAGATGAGCAGTTCTTC.

This clonotype appeared a few times. This chain joins TRBV20-1 and TRBJ1-4; 7 bases align to TRBD1. The trim removed 3 bases at V and 4 bases at J, leaving 8 bases unmatched. Per the germline V gene, CDR1 is DFQATT and CDR2 is SNEGSKA (reference sequence). The CDR3 is 15 amino acids. The CDR3 coding sequence is TGCAGTGCTAGGGGTTCGGGGACAGTTAATGAAAAACTGTTTTTT. Its protein product is CSARGSGTVNEKLFF.